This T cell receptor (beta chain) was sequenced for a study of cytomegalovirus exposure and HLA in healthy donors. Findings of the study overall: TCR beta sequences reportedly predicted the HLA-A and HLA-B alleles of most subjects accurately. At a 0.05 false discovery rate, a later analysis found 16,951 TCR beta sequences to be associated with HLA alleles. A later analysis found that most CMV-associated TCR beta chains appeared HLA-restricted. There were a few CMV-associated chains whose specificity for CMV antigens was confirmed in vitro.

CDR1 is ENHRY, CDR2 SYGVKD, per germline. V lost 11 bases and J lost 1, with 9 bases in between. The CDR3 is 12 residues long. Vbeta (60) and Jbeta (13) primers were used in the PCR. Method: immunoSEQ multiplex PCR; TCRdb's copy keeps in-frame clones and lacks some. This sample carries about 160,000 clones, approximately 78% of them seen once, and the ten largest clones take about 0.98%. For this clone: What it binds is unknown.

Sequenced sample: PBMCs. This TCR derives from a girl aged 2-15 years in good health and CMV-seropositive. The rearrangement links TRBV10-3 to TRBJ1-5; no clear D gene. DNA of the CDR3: TGTGCCCCTAGACTAAGCAATCAGCCCCAGCATTTT. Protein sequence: CAPRLSNQPQHF.